The text below deals with one T cell receptor beta chain. The antigen is unknown. The data derive from a study of cytomegalovirus exposure and HLA in healthy donors. Study-level findings and limits: Later, an analysis found that common viral pathogens appeared to be linked with several of the most significant clusters. Data from an earlier analysis indicated that most TCR beta V segments were productive either about 87% or about 30% of the time.

Vbeta (60) and Jbeta (13) primers were used in the PCR. The repertoire was sequenced with immunoSEQ multiplex PCR; TCRdb's copy has only in-frame clones and lacks some. Of about 130,000 clones in the sample, 65% to 90% were seen once. The TCR comes from a girl aged 2 to 9 in good health and CMV-seronegative. Sequencing was performed on PBMCs.

CDR3 coding DNA: TGTGCCATCAGTGAATCACAGGGGGGCTCCTACGAGCAGTACTTC. This translates into CAISESQGGSYEQYF. The chain joins TRBV10-3 to TRBJ2-7, with 8 bases identical to TRBD1. The J segment lost 0 bases and the V segment lost 3 bases, leaving 4 bases of the junction unmatched. CDR1 is ENHRY, CDR2 SYGVKD, per germline. The CDR3 spans 15 residues.